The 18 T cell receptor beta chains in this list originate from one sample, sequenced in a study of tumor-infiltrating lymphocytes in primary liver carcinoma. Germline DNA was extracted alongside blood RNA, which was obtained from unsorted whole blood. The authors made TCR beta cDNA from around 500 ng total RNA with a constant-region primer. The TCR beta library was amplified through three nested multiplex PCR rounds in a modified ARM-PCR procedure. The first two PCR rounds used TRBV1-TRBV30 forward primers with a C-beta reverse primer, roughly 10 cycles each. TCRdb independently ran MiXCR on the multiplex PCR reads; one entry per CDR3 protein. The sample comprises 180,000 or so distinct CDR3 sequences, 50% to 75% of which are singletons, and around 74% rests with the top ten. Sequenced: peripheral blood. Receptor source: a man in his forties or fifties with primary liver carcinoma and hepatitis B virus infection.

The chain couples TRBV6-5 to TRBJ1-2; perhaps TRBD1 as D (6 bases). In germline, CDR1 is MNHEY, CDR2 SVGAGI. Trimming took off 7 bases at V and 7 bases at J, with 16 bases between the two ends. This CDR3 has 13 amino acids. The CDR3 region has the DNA TGTGCCAGCACGGGACACCCCAGGCGTGGCTACACCTTC. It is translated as CASTGHPRRGYTF.

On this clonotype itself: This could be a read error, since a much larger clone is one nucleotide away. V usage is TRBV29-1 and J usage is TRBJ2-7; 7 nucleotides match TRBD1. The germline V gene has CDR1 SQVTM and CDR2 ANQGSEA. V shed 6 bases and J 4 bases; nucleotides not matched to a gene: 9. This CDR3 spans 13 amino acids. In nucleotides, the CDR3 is TGCAGCGTGGGCCTCGACAGGGCTTACGAGCAGTACTTC. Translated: CSVGLDRAYEQYF.

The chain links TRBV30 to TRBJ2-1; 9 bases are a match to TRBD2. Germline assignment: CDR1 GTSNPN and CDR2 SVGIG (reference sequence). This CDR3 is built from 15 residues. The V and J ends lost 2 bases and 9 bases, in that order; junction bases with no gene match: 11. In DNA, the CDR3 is TGTGCCTGGAGTCCCCCTAGCGGGATAGGGGCTGAGCAGTTCTTC. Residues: CAWSPPSGIGAEQFF. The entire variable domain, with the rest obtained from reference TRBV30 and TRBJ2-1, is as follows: SQTIHQWPATLVQPVGSPLSLECTVEGTSNPNLYWYRQAAGRGLQLLFYSVGIGQISSEVPQNLSASRPQDRQFILSSKKLLLSDSGFYLCAWSPPSGIGAEQFFGPGTRLTVL.

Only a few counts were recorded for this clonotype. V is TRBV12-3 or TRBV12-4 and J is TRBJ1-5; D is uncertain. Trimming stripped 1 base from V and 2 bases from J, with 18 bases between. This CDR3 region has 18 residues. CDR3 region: CASSLGLLNPRGNQPQHF. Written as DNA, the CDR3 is TGTGCCAGCAGTTTAGGTCTCTTGAACCCTAGGGGCAATCAGCCCCAGCATTTT.

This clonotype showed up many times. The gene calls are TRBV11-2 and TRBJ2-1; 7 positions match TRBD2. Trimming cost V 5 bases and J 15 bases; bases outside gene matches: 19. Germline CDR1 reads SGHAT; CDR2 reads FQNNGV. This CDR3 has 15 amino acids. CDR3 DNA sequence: TGTGCCAGCAGCCCTGGTTTTAGCGGGCATTCACTGGGGTTCTTC. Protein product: CASSPGFSGHSLGFF. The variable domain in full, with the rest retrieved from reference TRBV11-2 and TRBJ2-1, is EAGVAQSPRYKIIEKRQSVAFWCNPISGHATLYWYQQILGQGPKLLIQFQNNGVVDDSQLPKDRFSAERLKGVDSTLKIQPAKLEDSAVYLCASSPGFSGHSLGFFGPGTRLTVL.

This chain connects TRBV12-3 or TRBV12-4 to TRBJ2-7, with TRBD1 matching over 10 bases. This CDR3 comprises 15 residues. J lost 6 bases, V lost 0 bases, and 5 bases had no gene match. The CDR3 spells CASSLAVGQGGEQYF. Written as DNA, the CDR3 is TGTGCCAGCAGTTTAGCGGTTGGACAGGGGGGCGAGCAGTACTTC.

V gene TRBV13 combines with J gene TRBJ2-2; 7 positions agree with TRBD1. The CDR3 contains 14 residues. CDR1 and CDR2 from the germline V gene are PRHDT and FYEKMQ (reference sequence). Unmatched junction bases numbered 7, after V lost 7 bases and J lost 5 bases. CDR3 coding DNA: TGTGCCAGCAACACGACAGGGAGAACCGGGGAGCTGTTTTTT. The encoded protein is CASNTTGRTGELFF.

The CDR3 sequence is CASCPRDGTYEQYF. The CDR3 DNA follows: TGTGCCAGCTGCCCCCGCGACGGTACCTACGAGCAGTACTTC. V gene TRBV4-2 combines with J gene TRBJ2-7; D call uncertain. Germline V lookup: CDR1 LGHNA, CDR2 YNFKEQ. The CDR3 covers 14 residues. V was trimmed by 8 bases and J by 2 bases, leaving 16 bases between them.

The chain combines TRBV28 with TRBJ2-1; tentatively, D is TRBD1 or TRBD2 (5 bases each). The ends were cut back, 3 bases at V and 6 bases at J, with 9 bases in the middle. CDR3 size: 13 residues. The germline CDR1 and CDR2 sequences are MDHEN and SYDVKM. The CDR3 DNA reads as TGTGCCAGCAGTTTCAAGGGACCCAATGAGCAGTTCTTC. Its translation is CASSFKGPNEQFF.

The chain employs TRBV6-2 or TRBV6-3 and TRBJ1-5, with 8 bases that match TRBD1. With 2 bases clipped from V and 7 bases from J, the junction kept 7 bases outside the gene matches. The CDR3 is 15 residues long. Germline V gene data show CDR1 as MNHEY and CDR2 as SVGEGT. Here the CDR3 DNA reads TGTGCCAGCAGTTACCAGGACAGGGAGGGGCAGCCCCAGCATTTT. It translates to CASSYQDREGQPQHF.

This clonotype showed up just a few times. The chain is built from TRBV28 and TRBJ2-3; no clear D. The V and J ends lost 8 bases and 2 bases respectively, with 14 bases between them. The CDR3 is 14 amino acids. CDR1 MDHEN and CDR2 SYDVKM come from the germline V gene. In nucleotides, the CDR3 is TGTGCCAGCGGAAGTGATGGGTCCACAGATACGCAGTATTTT. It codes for CASGSDGSTDTQYF.

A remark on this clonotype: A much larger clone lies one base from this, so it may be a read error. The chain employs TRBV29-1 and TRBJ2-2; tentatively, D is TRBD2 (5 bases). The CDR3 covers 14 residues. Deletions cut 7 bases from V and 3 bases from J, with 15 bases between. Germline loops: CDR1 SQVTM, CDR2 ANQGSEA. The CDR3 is CSARGITHTGELFF. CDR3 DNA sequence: TGCAGCGCCCGAGGGATTACGCACACCGGGGAGCTGTTTTTT.

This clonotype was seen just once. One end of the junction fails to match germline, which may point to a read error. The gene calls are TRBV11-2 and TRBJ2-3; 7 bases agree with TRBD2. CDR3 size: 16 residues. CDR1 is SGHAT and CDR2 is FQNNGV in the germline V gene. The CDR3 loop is CGSSLDLTGGEGTQYF. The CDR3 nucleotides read TGTGGCAGCAGCTTAGATCTAACGGGAGGAGAAGGTACGCAGTATTTT. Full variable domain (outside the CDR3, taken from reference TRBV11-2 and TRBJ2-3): EAGVAQSPRYKIIEKRQSVAFWCNPISGHATLYWYQQILGQGPKLLIQFQNNGVVDDSQLPKDRFSAERLKGVDSTLKIQPAKLEDSAVYLCGSSLDLTGGEGTQYFGPGTRLTVL.

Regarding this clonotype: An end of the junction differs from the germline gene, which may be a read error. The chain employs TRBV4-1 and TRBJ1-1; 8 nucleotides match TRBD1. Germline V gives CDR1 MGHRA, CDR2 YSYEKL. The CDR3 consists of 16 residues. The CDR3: CTSSQDIDRGLLEAFF. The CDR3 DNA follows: TGCACCAGCAGCCAAGATATCGACAGGGGACTCCTTGAAGCTTTCTTT.

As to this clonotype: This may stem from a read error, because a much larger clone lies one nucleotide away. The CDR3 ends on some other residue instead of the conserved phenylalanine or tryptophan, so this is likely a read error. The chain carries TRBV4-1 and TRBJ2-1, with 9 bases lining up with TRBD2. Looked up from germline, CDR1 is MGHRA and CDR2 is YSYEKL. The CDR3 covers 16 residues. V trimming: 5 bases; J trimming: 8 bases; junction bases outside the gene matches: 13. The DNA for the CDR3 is TGCGCCAGCAGCAAGAGGGCGGGACTAGCCGGGGATGAGCAGTTCTTA. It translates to CASSKRAGLAGDEQFL.

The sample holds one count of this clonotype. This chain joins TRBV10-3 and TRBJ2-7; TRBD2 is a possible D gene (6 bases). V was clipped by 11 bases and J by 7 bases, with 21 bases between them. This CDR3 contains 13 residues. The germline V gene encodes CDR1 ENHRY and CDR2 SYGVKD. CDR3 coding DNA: TGTGCCGCCCGGACTTCGACGGGGGAGGAGCAGTACTTC. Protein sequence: CAARTSTGEEQYF.

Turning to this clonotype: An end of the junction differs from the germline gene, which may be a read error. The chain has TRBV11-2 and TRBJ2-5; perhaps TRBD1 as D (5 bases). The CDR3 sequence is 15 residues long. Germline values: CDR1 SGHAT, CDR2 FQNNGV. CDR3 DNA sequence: TGTTCCAGCAGATTAGAAGGGGCCTTCCAAGAGACCCAGTACTTC. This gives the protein CSSRLEGAFQETQYF. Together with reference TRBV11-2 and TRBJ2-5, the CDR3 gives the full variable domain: EAGVAQSPRYKIIEKRQSVAFWCNPISGHATLYWYQQILGQGPKLLIQFQNNGVVDDSQLPKDRFSAERLKGVDSTLKIQPAKLEDSAVYLCSSRLEGAFQETQYFGPGTRLLVL.

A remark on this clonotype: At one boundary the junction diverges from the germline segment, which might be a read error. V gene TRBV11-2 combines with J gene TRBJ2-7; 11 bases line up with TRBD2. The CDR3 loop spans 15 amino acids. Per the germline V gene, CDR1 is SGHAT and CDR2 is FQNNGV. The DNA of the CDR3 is TGTGTCAGCAGCTCTATGACTAGCGGGACCTACGAGCAGTATTTC. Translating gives CVSSSMTSGTYEQYF.